This T cell receptor beta chain derives from a study of beta chain features in type 1 diabetes. Study-level points and caveats: All four CD4+ subsets from Type 1 diabetes patients carried moderately but significantly shorter TCRB CDR3s.

Remarks on this clone: The antigen is undetermined.

Germline V CDR1 and CDR2: SGHAT, FQNNGV. Trimming took 0 bases from V and 3 from J, leaving 12 bases between them. This CDR3 is built from 15 residues. Every isolated RNA sample was fully reverse transcribed, so sequencing captured expressed TCRB transcripts. The assay was immunoSEQ multiplex PCR, and TCRdb's table has in-frame clones only and misses some. Of some 370,000 clones listed, 8% to 10% are singletons. Sequenced input: central memory CD4+ T cells from blood. The V and J genes are TRBV11-2 and TRBJ2-7; D perhaps matches TRBD2 (6 bases). This TCR was sampled from a man between 25 and 39 years old with type 1 diabetes. Here the CDR3 DNA reads TGTGCCAGCAGCTTAGAACTTAGCGGAAACTACGAGCAGTACTTC. Its translation is CASSLELSGNYEQYF.